The 3 T cell receptor beta chains reported below all come from one sample, sequenced in a study of human T cells and chemical hapten exposure. TCRdb reanalysed the RACE reads using MiXCR and keeps one entry per CDR3 protein. Of under 400,000 distinct CDR3 sequences listed, about 5.1% were seen once; the top ten hold 2% to 3%. The time point is: pre-sensitization, week 0. Described treatment: therapeutic diphenylcyclopropenone sensitization with weekly scalp DPC. Here the sequenced sample was whole blood, taken in connection with sensitization to the hapten diphenylcyclopropenone (DPC). Receptors were obtained from a woman in her forties or fifties with alopecia areata. Some clones in this sample may be carry-over from other donors' samples.

This clonotype showed up just a few times. This sequence joins TRBV5-1 and TRBJ2-5, with 14 nucleotides matching TRBD2. Trimming cost V 3 bases and J 1 base; bases outside gene matches: 2. This CDR3 spans 16 amino acids. Germline CDR1 and CDR2: SGHRS and YFSETQ. CDR3 protein: CASSSGTSGGQETQYF. The DNA of the CDR3 is TGCGCCAGCAGCTCCGGGACTAGCGGGGGCCAAGAGACCCAGTACTTC.

This clonotype was observed many times. The chain links TRBV12-3 or TRBV12-4 to TRBJ1-4, with D maybe TRBD1 (6 bases). V was shortened by 6 bases and J by 0 bases, with 11 bases between the two germline ends. This CDR3 comprises 15 residues. The chain's CDR3 is CASSSGQTTNEKLFF. The CDR3 DNA reads TGTGCCAGCAGCAGCGGACAGACAACTAATGAAAAACTGTTTTTT.

V is TRBV7-9 and J is TRBJ1-4; 10 bases are shared with TRBD1. With 1 base clipped from V and 8 bases from J, the junction kept 10 bases outside the gene matches. This CDR3 spans 17 amino acids. Germline V gene data show CDR1 as SEHNR and CDR2 as FQNEAQ (reference sequence). CDR3 sequence: CASSLGGTGAPDEKLFF. DNA for the CDR3: TGTGCCAGCAGCTTAGGGGGGACAGGGGCGCCGGACGAAAAACTGTTTTTT.